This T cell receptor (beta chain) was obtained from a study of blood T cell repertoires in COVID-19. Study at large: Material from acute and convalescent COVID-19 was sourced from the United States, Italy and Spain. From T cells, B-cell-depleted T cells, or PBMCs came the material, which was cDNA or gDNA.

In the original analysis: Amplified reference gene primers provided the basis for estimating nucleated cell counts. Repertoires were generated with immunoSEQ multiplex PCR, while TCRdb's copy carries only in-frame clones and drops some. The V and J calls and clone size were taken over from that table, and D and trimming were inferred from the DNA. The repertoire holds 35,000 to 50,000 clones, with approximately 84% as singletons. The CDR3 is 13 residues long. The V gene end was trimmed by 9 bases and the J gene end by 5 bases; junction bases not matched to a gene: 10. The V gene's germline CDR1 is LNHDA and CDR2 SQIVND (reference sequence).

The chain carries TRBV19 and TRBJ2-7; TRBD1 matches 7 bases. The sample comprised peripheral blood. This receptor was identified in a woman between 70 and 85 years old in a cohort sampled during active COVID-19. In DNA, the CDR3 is TGTGCCAGCAGACAGGGCCCCTCTCACGAGCAGTACTTC. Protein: CASRQGPSHEQYF.